This T cell receptor beta chain stems from a study of T cells expressing NK-cell markers. TCRdb re-called the 5' RACE reads and shows each CDR3 protein once, DNA omitted. Its table records 150,000 to 200,000 distinct CDR3 sequences. The clonotype originates from a man aged 18 to 69 in good health. Sequencing used blood T cells: a sorted CD56 or NKG2C T cell subset, CD4+ or CD8+ T cells, or bulk PBMC T cells (not recorded which).

CDR3 region: CASSYLRANEEFF. The chain joins TRBV6-5 to TRBJ2-1; the D call from TCRdb, TRBD1, cannot be confirmed without DNA. Germline V gives CDR1 MNHEY, CDR2 SVGAGI. The CDR3 runs 13 residues.